This record looks at one TCR beta chain sequence and its context. Donors were grouped by their self-reported clinical history. This specimen comes from a study of blood T cell repertoires in COVID-19. Overall study context: The cDNA or gDNA used as material had been derived from T cells, B-cell-depleted T cells, or PBMCs.

The assay was immunoSEQ multiplex PCR, and TCRdb's table has in-frame clones only and misses some. The table has roughly 210,000 clones, about nine tenths seen once. V lost 5 bases to trimming and J lost 1 base, with 20 bases between them. Germline CDR1 and CDR2: SGHVS and FQNEAQ. The CDR3 length is 17 residues. This chain uses TRBV7-8 with TRBJ1-1; TRBD1 might be the D (6 bases). The receptor was derived from a man aged 25 to 40 in a cohort exposed to, infected with or recovered from COVID-19 (not recorded which). Sequencing was performed on PBMCs or T cells enriched from blood (not recorded which). The CDR3 sequence: CASSRSLVTGTNTEAFF. The CDR3 DNA reads TGTGCCAGCAGCCGATCATTAGTGACAGGAACGAACACTGAAGCTTTCTTT.